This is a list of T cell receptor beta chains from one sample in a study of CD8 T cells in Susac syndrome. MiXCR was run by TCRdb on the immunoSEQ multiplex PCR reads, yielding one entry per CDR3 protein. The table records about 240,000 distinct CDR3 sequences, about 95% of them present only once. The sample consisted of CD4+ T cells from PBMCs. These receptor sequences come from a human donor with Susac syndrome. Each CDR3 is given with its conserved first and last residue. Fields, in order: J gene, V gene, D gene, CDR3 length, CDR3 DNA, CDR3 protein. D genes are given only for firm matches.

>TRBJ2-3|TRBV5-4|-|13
TGTGCCAGCAGCTTGGTAGCGTCGGATACGCAGTATTTT
CASSLVASDTQYF
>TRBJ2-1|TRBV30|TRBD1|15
TGTGCCTGGAGTTGGGGGACAGGGGGCTACGATGAGCAGTTCTTC
CAWSWGTGGYDEQFF
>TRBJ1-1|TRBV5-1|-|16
TGCGCCAGCAGCGTGGGGATCATGACAGGCGCGACTGAAGCTTTCTTT
CASSVGIMTGATEAFF
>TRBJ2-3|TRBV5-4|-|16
TGTGCCAGCAGCGCTGGAGGGCGCTCCGGCACAGATACGCAGTATTTT
CASSAGGRSGTDTQYF
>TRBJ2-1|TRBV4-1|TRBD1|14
TGCGCCAGCAGGGAAACAGGGGGCAACAATGAGCAGTTCTTC
CASRETGGNNEQFF
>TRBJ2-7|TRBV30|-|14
TGTGCCTGGAGGGACAAGGGGATTAACTACGAGCAGTACTTC
CAWRDKGINYEQYF
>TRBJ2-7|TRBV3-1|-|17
TGTGCCAGCAGCCTCGCGCTCGCAGGGGAAGTGTTGAGCGAGCAGTACTTC
CASSLALAGEVLSEQYF
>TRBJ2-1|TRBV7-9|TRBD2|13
TGTGCCAGCAGCTTCGGACTAGCCTGGGAGCAGTTCTTC
CASSFGLAWEQFF
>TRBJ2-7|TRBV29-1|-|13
TGCAGCGCCCGGCGGGGACTCTCCTACGAGCAGTACTTC
CSARRGLSYEQYF
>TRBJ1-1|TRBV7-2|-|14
TGTGCCAGCAGCTTAAGGGGGGATAACACTGAAGCTTTCTTT
CASSLRGDNTEAFF